The 15 T cell receptor beta chains below were found in one sample sequenced in a study of T cells in Graves' hyperthyroidism and ophthalmopathy. Researchers took RNA transcripts and amplified the TCR beta CDR3 regions from them. HTBI primers drove first-round RT-PCR of the TCR CDR3. Each CDR3 protein gets one entry after TCRdb re-called the multiplex PCR reads with MiXCR. Seen here are roughly 380,000 distinct CDR3 sequences, roughly 13% observed once, and the top ten hold 9.5% to 12%. Sequenced material: blood. These receptors were taken from a woman aged 55-69 years with Graves' hyperthyroidism.

This clonotype has a count of ten or more. This chain connects TRBV2 to TRBJ2-1, with TRBD2 matching 9 bases. Per germline, CDR1 SNHLY and CDR2 FYNNEI. This CDR3 is built from 12 residues. V shed 7 bases and J 6 bases; nucleotides not matched to a gene: 1. For the CDR3, the DNA is TGTGCCAGCAATAGCGGGGGCAATGAGCAGTTCTTC. Translation: CASNSGGNEQFF.

This clonotype was detected only once. The chain carries TRBV12-3 or TRBV12-4 and TRBJ2-5; 8 nucleotides align to TRBD1. The CDR3 runs to 14 residues. With 5 bases clipped from V and 4 bases from J, the junction kept 6 bases outside the gene matches. The CDR3 sequence is CASSTGGPTETQYF. The CDR3 DNA reads TGTGCCAGCAGTACAGGGGGGCCCACAGAGACCCAGTACTTC.

This clonotype was observed at least ten times. This chain connects TRBV11-2 to TRBJ2-1; 10 bases agree with TRBD1. The germline CDR1 and CDR2 sequences are SGHAT and FQNNGV. The trim removed 7 bases at V and 0 bases at J, leaving 9 bases unmatched. The CDR3 contains 17 residues. The CDR3 sequence: CASTLTGGVNSYNEQFF. The CDR3 nucleotides are TGTGCCAGCACCCTGACAGGGGGCGTCAACTCCTACAATGAGCAGTTCTTC. Supplemented by reference TRBV11-2 and TRBJ2-1, the full variable domain reads EAGVAQSPRYKIIEKRQSVAFWCNPISGHATLYWYQQILGQGPKLLIQFQNNGVVDDSQLPKDRFSAERLKGVDSTLKIQPAKLEDSAVYLCASTLTGGVNSYNEQFFGPGTRLTVL.

The CDR3 DNA sequence: TGCGCCAGCAGCCAAGAAGGGACAGGGGGAACCGGGGAGCTGTTTTTT. Translation gives CASSQEGTGGTGELFF. This chain connects TRBV4-1 to TRBJ2-2, with 11 bases fitting TRBD1. From germline, CDR1 is MGHRA and CDR2 YSYEKL. The CDR3 is made up of 16 amino acids. V dropped 0 bases and J dropped 5; count of bases not matched to a gene: 2.

The chain recombines TRBV27 with TRBJ1-4; no reliable D call. Germline values: CDR1 MNHEY, CDR2 SMNVEV (reference sequence). The CDR3 is 13 residues long. Trimming left V 2 bases short and J 6 bases short, with 7 bases between. The CDR3, as DNA: TGTGCCAGCAGTTTAAGGGCTGATGAAAAACTGTTTTTT. Its protein is CASSLRADEKLFF.

This clonotype was seen at least ten times. The gene calls are TRBV27 and TRBJ2-5, with TRBD1 matching 9 bases. Germline CDR1 reads MNHEY; CDR2 reads SMNVEV (reference sequence). This CDR3 has 12 amino acids. Trimming took 7 bases from V and 13 from J; bases not matched to a gene: 10. As DNA, the CDR3 is TGTGCCAGCAACCTACCCGGGACAGGGAGGTACTTC. This codes for CASNLPGTGRYF.

The rearrangement joins TRBV20-1 to TRBJ1-2; 7 bases match TRBD1. This CDR3 region has 14 residues. CDR1 and CDR2 from the germline V gene are DFQATT and SNEGSKA (reference sequence). J gave up 3 bases and V 2 bases, and 6 bases lay outside the gene matches. The CDR3 region is CSARTQGQDYGYTF. The CDR3 DNA reads TGCAGTGCTAGAACACAGGGGCAAGACTATGGCTACACCTTC.

The sample holds a few counts of this clonotype. This rearrangement joins TRBV6-1 to TRBJ2-2; 10 bases fit TRBD2. This CDR3 contains 15 residues. V trimming: 6 bases; J trimming: 5 bases; junction bases outside the gene matches: 6. Germline V gives CDR1 MNHNS, CDR2 SASEGT. CDR3 residues: CASSAAGGPTGELFF. The CDR3 DNA follows: TGTGCCAGCAGCGCAGCGGGAGGGCCTACCGGGGAGCTGTTTTTT.

This clonotype was observed at least ten times. The CDR3 region has the DNA TGTGCCACCAGCGTCGGGACTTCTTCCTACAATGAGCAGTTCTTC. Amino acid sequence: CATSVGTSSYNEQFF. The chain joins TRBV15 to TRBJ2-1, with TRBD2 as a possible D gene (6 bases). CDR1 and CDR2 from the germline V gene are LNHNV and YYDKDF (reference sequence). With 5 bases removed from V and 1 base from J, the gap between germline ends came to 12 bases. The CDR3 consists of 15 residues.

The sample holds many counts of this clonotype. The germline gene is not matched at one end of the junction; a read error may be the cause. The chain uses TRBV5-1 and TRBJ1-3; no clear D. The CDR3 is 14 residues long. Germline V lookup: CDR1 SGHRS, CDR2 YFSETQ. The CDR3 region is CASSLAGSGNTIYF. CDR3 DNA sequence: TGTGCCAGCAGCTTAGCGGGGTCTGGAAACACCATATATTTT.

This clonotype came up many times. This chain links TRBV12-3 or TRBV12-4 with TRBJ2-1, with a tentative D call TRBD2 (6 bases). Trimming removed 5 bases from V and 16 bases from J, with 15 bases in between. The CDR3 is 11 residues long. In nucleotides, the CDR3 is TGTGCCAGCAGTACACAGCGGGTAAGTTTCTTC. Protein sequence: CASSTQRVSFF.

This clonotype was found a few times. A much larger clone differs by one base, so this may be a read error. The chain joins TRBV18 to TRBJ2-7, with 7 positions matching TRBD2. The germline V gene encodes CDR1 KGHSH and CDR2 LQKENI. After removal of 2 bases from V and 3 bases from J, the junction contained 7 bases not matched to a gene. This CDR3 is built from 15 residues. The chain's CDR3 is CASSPSRGDLYEQYF. Here the CDR3 DNA reads TGTGCCAGCTCACCATCACGGGGGGACCTCTACGAGCAGTACTTC.

This chain connects TRBV30 to TRBJ2-3, with a possible D match to TRBD1 (5 bases). The germline CDR1 and CDR2 sequences are GTSNPN and SVGIG (reference sequence). This CDR3 is built from 12 residues. Trimming took 1 base from V and 7 from J, leaving 9 bases between them. The DNA of the CDR3 is TGTGCCTGGAGTGCAGGGCCGAATACGCAGTATTTT. Amino acid sequence: CAWSAGPNTQYF.

The sample holds many counts of this clonotype. The genes are TRBV7-2 and TRBJ2-7, with 10 bases that match TRBD2. Germline V gene sequence: CDR1 SGHTA, CDR2 FQGNSA. The CDR3 is 17 residues long. V was pared by 5 bases and J by 2 bases, with 12 bases of the junction left unmatched. As DNA, the CDR3 is TGTGCCAGCAGCATTATGACTAGCGGGTCTATAACCTACGAGCAGTACTTC. Amino acid sequence: CASSIMTSGSITYEQYF. Filled out from reference TRBV7-2 and TRBJ2-7, the complete variable domain reads GAGVSQSPSNKVTEKGKDVELRCDPISGHTALYWYRQSLGQGLEFLIYFQGNSAPDKSGLPSDRFSAERTGGSVSTLTIQRTQQEDSAVYLCASSIMTSGSITYEQYFGPGTRLTVT.

This clonotype was picked up a small number of times. This chain uses TRBV10-3 with TRBJ2-7, with 8 nucleotides matching TRBD1. This CDR3 is built from 12 residues. CDR1 is ENHRY, CDR2 SYGVKD, per germline. The trim removed 10 bases at V and 5 bases at J, leaving 7 bases unmatched. The CDR3 DNA reads as TGTGCCAGCTGGACAGGGATCGACGAGCAGTACTTC. Amino acids: CASWTGIDEQYF.